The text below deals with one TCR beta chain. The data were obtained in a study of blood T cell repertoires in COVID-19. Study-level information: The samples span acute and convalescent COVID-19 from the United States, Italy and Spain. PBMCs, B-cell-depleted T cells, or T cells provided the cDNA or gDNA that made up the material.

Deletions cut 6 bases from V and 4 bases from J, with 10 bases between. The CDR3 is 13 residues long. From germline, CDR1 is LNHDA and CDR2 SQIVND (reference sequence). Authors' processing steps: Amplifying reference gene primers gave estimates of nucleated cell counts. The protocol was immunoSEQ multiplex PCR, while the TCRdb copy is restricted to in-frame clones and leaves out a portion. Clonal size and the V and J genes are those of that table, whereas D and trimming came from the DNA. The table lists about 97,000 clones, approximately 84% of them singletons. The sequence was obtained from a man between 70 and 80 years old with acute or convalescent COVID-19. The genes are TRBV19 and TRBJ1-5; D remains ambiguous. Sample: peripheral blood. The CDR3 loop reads CASRDGLNQPQHF. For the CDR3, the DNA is TGTGCCAGTAGAGATGGACTAAATCAGCCCCAGCATTTT.